These 27 T cell receptor beta chains originate from one sample sequenced in a study of identical twins (dated by TCRdb to about 2016). Library prep was done by 5' RACE. TCRdb records Illumina HiSeq 2000 as the sequencer. TCRdb redid the processing of the public reads, applying fastp at Q25 and MiXCR, and retained in-frame beta chains. Every distinct CDR3 protein forms one entry, paired with its most common genes and DNA. The sample table shows fewer than 650,000 distinct CDR3 sequences, and 7.5% to 10% are seen once. The ten largest make up more than 2.5% of the sample. These records were also assigned to another study, of yellow fever vaccine responses in identical twins.

Sequencing used PBMCs. The receptors were gathered from a woman between 18 and 30 years old in good health.

A few counts support this clonotype. The chain carries TRBV19 and TRBJ2-5, with D possibly being TRBD1 or TRBD2 (6 bases each). The CDR3 runs 13 residues. Germline V gene sequence: CDR1 LNHDA, CDR2 SQIVND (reference sequence). Trimming cost V 11 bases and J 4 bases, with 17 bases left between them. CDR3: CAVDGGQGETQYF. The CDR3 nucleotides are TGTGCCGTCGACGGGGGCCAGGGAGAGACCCAGTACTTC.

The chain carries TRBV6-2 or TRBV6-3 and TRBJ2-7, with TRBD1 as a possible D gene (8 bases). The V gene lost 3 bases and the J gene lost 2 bases, with 23 bases spanning the gap. CDR1 is MNHEY and CDR2 is SVGEGT in the germline V gene. The CDR3 has 18 amino acids. The chain's CDR3 is CASSYETGVGRTTYEQYF. The CDR3 nucleotides are TGTGCCAGCAGTTATGAGACAGGGGTCGGGAGGACCACCTACGAGCAGTACTTC.

The chain is built from TRBV5-1 and TRBJ2-6; the D gene is possibly TRBD1 (6 bases). CDR1 is SGHRS, CDR2 YFSETQ, per germline. The CDR3 runs 16 residues. The V end was cut by 0 bases, the J end by 2 bases, with 9 bases between. For the CDR3, the DNA is TGCGCCAGCAGCTTGGCACAGGGTACTGGGGCCAACGTCCTGACTTTC. This encodes CASSLAQGTGANVLTF.

This clonotype was picked up a small number of times. The chain employs TRBV7-9 and TRBJ2-7; 10 bases map to TRBD2. CDR3 length equals 16 residues. Germline values: CDR1 SEHNR, CDR2 FQNEAQ (reference sequence). J lost 7 bases, V lost 5 bases, and 14 bases had no gene match. The CDR3, as DNA: TGTGCCAGCAGCACGACCCTAGCGGGGGCCTTTAGTGAGCAGTACTTC. Translating gives CASSTTLAGAFSEQYF.

The V call is TRBV4-3, the J call TRBJ2-1, with 7 bases fitting TRBD2. In germline, CDR1 is LGHNA, CDR2 YSLEER. After removal of 0 bases from V and 5 bases from J, the junction contained 10 bases not matched to a gene. The CDR3 covers 17 residues. The CDR3 protein is CASSQDSQLAIDNEQFF. Here the CDR3 DNA reads TGCGCCAGCAGCCAAGATTCGCAACTAGCGATAGACAATGAGCAGTTCTTC.

This clonotype has only a few counts. The chain recombines TRBV7-9 with TRBJ1-6; D is perhaps TRBD1 (5 bases). V lost 3 bases to trimming and J lost 11 bases, with 14 bases between them. The CDR3 contains 14 residues. Germline-derived CDR1 and CDR2 are SEHNR and FQNEAQ (reference sequence). The CDR3 loop is CASSLGGIGPPLHF. In DNA form, the CDR3 reads TGTGCCAGCAGCTTGGGGGGTATCGGTCCACCCCTCCACTTT.

The chain recombines TRBV6-5 with TRBJ2-7; 7 positions agree with TRBD1. CDR1 and CDR2 (germline): MNHEY, SVGAGI. J lost 5 bases, V lost 2 bases, and 3 bases had no gene match. This CDR3 comprises 13 residues. CDR3 residues: CASSYKTGDEQYF. The DNA of the CDR3 is TGTGCCAGCAGTTACAAAACAGGGGACGAGCAGTACTTC.

This clonotype appeared a few times. The gene calls are TRBV7-2 and TRBJ2-3; D is undetermined. The CDR3 runs to 12 residues. The V gene's germline CDR1 is SGHTA and CDR2 FQGNSA. V was clipped by 4 bases and J by 4 bases, with 6 bases between them. The CDR3 region has the DNA TGTGCCAGCAGCTCAGCGTCAGATACGCAGTATTTT. It codes for CASSSASDTQYF.

In its sample, this clonotype was seen a few times. The chain recombines TRBV11-2 with TRBJ2-1, with D possibly being TRBD1 (5 bases). This CDR3 is 18 amino acids long. The germline gives CDR1 SGHAT, CDR2 FQNNGV. With 1 base removed from V and 5 bases from J, the gap between germline ends came to 21 bases. The CDR3 DNA follows: TGTGCCAGCAGCTTAGGAGTATGGGGCCCCACAACAGACAATGAGCAGTTCTTC. As protein: CASSLGVWGPTTDNEQFF.

V gene TRBV6-5 combines with J gene TRBJ2-7; weak D call: TRBD2 (5 bases). The germline V and J ends were trimmed by 0 bases and 6 bases, with 18 bases remaining between them. This CDR3 has 16 amino acids. CDR1 is MNHEY, CDR2 SVGAGI, per germline. The CDR3 nucleotides read TGTGCCAGCAGTTACTCACCCAACGGAGGAAAGGGCGAGCAGTACTTC. Translating gives CASSYSPNGGKGEQYF.

The chain combines TRBV6-5 with TRBJ1-1; D not certain. Trimming took 2 bases from V and 5 from J, leaving 9 bases between them. CDR1 is MNHEY, CDR2 SVGAGI, per germline. The CDR3 runs 13 residues. This chain's CDR3 is CASSYNLETEAFF. The DNA for the CDR3 is TGTGCCAGCAGTTACAATCTGGAGACTGAAGCTTTCTTT.

This clonotype has at least ten counts. The genes are TRBV2 and TRBJ2-2; 8 nucleotides agree with TRBD2. In germline, CDR1 is SNHLY, CDR2 FYNNEI. The ends lost 5 bases at V and 3 bases at J; junction bases unmatched: 5. This CDR3 has 15 residues. DNA of the CDR3: TGTGCCAGCAGTATAGCGGGGAGTTACACCGGGGAGCTGTTTTTT. It yields the protein CASSIAGSYTGELFF.

This clonotype was detected ten times or more. J is TRBJ1-1 and V is TRBV20-1; maybe TRBD1 (5 bases). Germline assignment: CDR1 DFQATT and CDR2 SNEGSKA (reference sequence). The V end was cut by 5 bases, the J end by 2 bases, with 24 bases between. This CDR3 is 17 amino acids long. This CDR3 is CSAPDPNSPQGNTEAFF. The CDR3 DNA follows: TGCAGTGCTCCGGACCCGAACAGCCCCCAGGGCAACACTGAAGCTTTCTTT.

This clonotype was detected ten times or more. V gene TRBV9 combines with J gene TRBJ2-1; a possible D gene is TRBD1 (5 bases). CDR1 and CDR2 from the germline V gene are SGDLS and YYNGEE. With 4 bases removed from V and 0 bases from J, the gap between germline ends came to 11 bases. The length of the CDR3 is 15 residues. The CDR3 DNA follows: TGTGCCAGCAGCCCGCGACAGAGCTCCTACAATGAGCAGTTCTTC. It encodes CASSPRQSSYNEQFF.

The rearrangement joins TRBV7-9 to TRBJ2-7, with a possible D match to TRBD1 (6 bases). CDR1 SEHNR and CDR2 FQNEAQ come from the germline V gene (reference sequence). CDR3 length equals 14 residues. Deletions cut 7 bases from V and 6 bases from J, with 19 bases between. For the CDR3, the DNA is TGTGCCAGCACCGCCCAAGGGGGTATCCCCGAGCAGTACTTC. Encoded protein: CASTAQGGIPEQYF. The full variable domain, rest sourced from reference TRBV7-9 and TRBJ2-7, is DTGVSQNPRHKITKRGQNVTFRCDPISEHNRLYWYRQTLGQGPEFLTYFQNEAQLEKSRLLSDRFSAERPKGSFSTLEIQRTEQGDSAMYLCASTAQGGIPEQYFGPGTRLTVT.

The rearrangement uses TRBV11-1 and TRBJ2-3; the match to TRBD2 covers 8 bases. Germline values: CDR1 SGHAT, CDR2 FQDESV (reference sequence). The CDR3 is 18 amino acids. J gave up 1 base and V 1 base, and 10 bases lay outside the gene matches. This CDR3 is CASSLDGRGRKGTDTQYF. The CDR3 nucleotides read TGTGCCAGCAGCTTAGACGGTCGCGGGAGGAAGGGCACAGATACGCAGTATTTT.

The chain recombines TRBV10-3 with TRBJ2-1; 10 bases align to TRBD2. J was trimmed by 1 base and V by 7 bases; bases with no gene match: 10. Germline V gives CDR1 ENHRY, CDR2 SYGVKD. CDR3 length: 17 amino acids. This CDR3 is CAITERTSGASYNEQFF. The CDR3 coding sequence is TGTGCCATCACCGAAAGGACTAGCGGAGCTTCCTACAATGAGCAGTTCTTC.

This clonotype was detected a few times. J is TRBJ2-3 and V is TRBV18; 12 positions match TRBD2. Germline assignment: CDR1 KGHSH and CDR2 LQKENI. Losses at the gene ends were 6 bases for V and 5 bases for J; bases not matched to a gene: 12. The CDR3 length is 17 residues. The CDR3 region is CASSPFTSGGLGDTQYF. The CDR3 coding sequence is TGTGCCAGCTCCCCCTTTACTAGCGGGGGGCTCGGAGATACGCAGTATTTT.

This clonotype was seen repeatedly, ten times or more. V is TRBV7-2 and J is TRBJ2-2; D may correspond to TRBD1 or TRBD2 (5 bases each). CDR1 is SGHTA and CDR2 is FQGNSA in the germline V gene. V shed 1 base and J shed 6 bases, with 6 bases lying between them. This CDR3 region has 13 residues. CDR3 in amino acids: CASSLGGSGELFF. DNA of the CDR3: TGTGCCAGCAGCTTAGGGGGGTCCGGGGAGCTGTTTTTT.

In its sample, this clonotype was seen a few times. V usage is TRBV29-1 and J usage is TRBJ1-4; 7 bases line up with TRBD1. Germline CDR1 SQVTM, CDR2 ANQGSEA. The length of the CDR3 is 12 residues. V was clipped by 2 bases and J by 10 bases; unmatched bases: 4. CDR3 in amino acids: CSVESQGGKLFF. The CDR3 DNA is TGCAGCGTTGAATCTCAGGGGGGAAAACTGTTTTTT.

In this sample, this clonotype turned up many times. V is TRBV6-5 and J is TRBJ1-2, with no clear D. The CDR3 runs to 12 residues. V gave up 5 bases and J gave up 1 base, with 5 bases separating them. CDR1 is MNHEY, CDR2 SVGAGI, per germline. As DNA, the CDR3 is TGTGCCAGCAGTGGCAGTAACTATGGCTACACCTTC. Translated, it gives CASSGSNYGYTF.

This clonotype was observed at least ten times. V is TRBV7-9 and J is TRBJ2-3, with 7 nucleotides matching TRBD2. Germline loops: CDR1 SEHNR, CDR2 FQNEAQ (reference sequence). The V gene end was trimmed by 5 bases and the J gene end by 2 bases; junction bases not matched to a gene: 10. The CDR3 spans 16 residues. CDR3 sequence reads: CASSPAPSGPTDTQYF. Written as DNA, the CDR3 is TGTGCCAGCAGCCCAGCCCCTAGCGGACCCACAGATACGCAGTATTTT.

This clonotype was recorded at least ten times. The J gene is TRBJ1-6, the V gene TRBV12-3 or TRBV12-4; TRBD1 might be the D (5 bases). The germline V and J ends were trimmed by 5 bases and 4 bases, with 12 bases remaining between them. This CDR3 is built from 15 residues. CDR3: CASSPQGLYNSPLHF. The CDR3 nucleotides read TGTGCCAGCAGTCCCCAGGGACTTTATAATTCACCCCTCCACTTT.

Ten or more counts support this clonotype. This rearrangement joins TRBV24-1 to TRBJ2-5, with unresolved D. The germline V and J ends were trimmed by 5 bases and 4 bases, with 10 bases remaining between them. Germline V gene sequence: CDR1 KGHDR, CDR2 SFDVKD. CDR3 size: 13 residues. The CDR3 DNA follows: TGTGCCACCAGTGCCTCGGACGGAGAGACCCAGTACTTC. Translating gives CATSASDGETQYF.

V usage is TRBV6-5 and J usage is TRBJ2-1; 10 nucleotides line up with TRBD1. J gave up 7 bases and V 2 bases, and 14 bases lay outside the gene matches. The CDR3 has 18 residues. CDR1 and CDR2 (germline): MNHEY, SVGAGI. The CDR3 is CASSYRRARDRGGNEQFF. The CDR3 DNA sequence: TGTGCCAGCAGTTACAGAAGGGCCCGGGACAGGGGAGGTAATGAGCAGTTCTTC.

A word on this clonotype: A much larger clone sits a single nucleotide away, making a read error possible. The CDR3 does not close with the conserved phenylalanine or tryptophan, likely indicating a read error. V usage is TRBV5-1 and J usage is TRBJ2-1; D is uncertain. V was shortened by 0 bases and J by 7 bases, with 5 bases between the two germline ends. CDR3 length: 12 amino acids. Germline V gives CDR1 SGHRS, CDR2 YFSETQ. The CDR3 nucleotides read TGCGCCAGCAGCTTGGCTGCGAATGAGCAGTTCCTC. The encoded protein is CASSLAANEQFL.

The chain joins TRBV14 to TRBJ2-1; D gene uncertain. This CDR3 spans 13 amino acids. Per germline, CDR1 SGHDN and CDR2 FVKESK. The germline V and J ends were trimmed by 2 bases and 7 bases, with 9 bases remaining between them. The CDR3 protein is CASSQQNRNEQFF. DNA for the CDR3: TGTGCCAGCAGCCAACAAAATCGGAATGAGCAGTTCTTC.